The T cell receptor (beta chain) described here comes from a study of cytomegalovirus exposure and HLA in healthy donors. This CDR3 comprises 14 residues. V dropped 8 bases and J dropped 0 bases, with 11 bases sitting between them. CDR1 and CDR2 from the germline V gene are LNHDA and SQIVND (reference sequence). This PCR relied on a set of 60 Vbeta primers and 13 Jbeta primers. Libraries were prepared by immunoSEQ multiplex PCR; TCRdb keeps only in-frame clonotypes and omits some of them. The sample lists 110,000 to 150,000 clones; 65% to 85% were seen once. This receptor was identified in a woman in her 40s in good health and CMV-seropositive. The sample consisted of PBMCs. The V gene is TRBV19, the J gene TRBJ1-3; TRBD1 might be the D (5 bases). CDR3 protein: CASSDTDSGNTIYF. The CDR3 nucleotides read TGTGCCAGTTCGGACACAGACTCTGGAAACACCATATATTTT.